This T cell receptor beta chain was recovered during a study of T cell responses to AZD1222 COVID-19 vaccine. Across the study: Some second doses came at about 4 weeks and others at about 12 weeks; these were pooled. General study points: Dominant CD4 TCR responses targeted spike regions 160-218 and 743-854. The number of AZD1222 recipients seropositive at baseline was only 6 or 7.

This table comes from immunoSEQ multiplex PCR, and its TCRdb copy is limited to in-frame clones, with some not included. The data hold 55,000 to 75,000 clones, with around 84% observed a single time. A single count supports this clone. Its antigen is still unknown. Germline loops: CDR1 SGHAT, CDR2 FQNNGV. This CDR3 contains 12 residues. V was cut by 1 base and J by 4 bases, with 5 bases left in between. The gene calls are TRBV11-2 and TRBJ2-7; no reliable D call. The source of this sequence is an adult in good health. The specimen was peripheral blood, collected on day 0 of AZD1222 vaccination. The CDR3 region has the DNA TGTGCCAGCAGCTTAGTAGAATACGAGCAGTACTTC. Amino acids: CASSLVEYEQYF.